What follows describes a single TCR beta chain. CDR1 is SQVTM and CDR2 is ANQGSEA in the germline V gene. With 0 bases removed from V and 1 base from J, the gap between germline ends came to 18 bases. The CDR3 is 17 residues long. In the original workflow: Filtering of immunoSEQ junctional sequences could not match full-length read filtering. TCRdb's copy holds only in-frame clones and misses some; the assay was immunoSEQ multiplex PCR. Clone size and the V and J calls come from that table; the DNA yielded D and trimming. The sample yields about 2.1 million clones, around 95% seen once. The sample comes from a study of shared clonotypes between healthy human individuals. Positively selected for CCR7, the CD45RO-negative cells used as naive CD8 cells excluded terminally differentiated effector memory CD45RA+ cells. Each donor was a Caucasian adult residing in Nashville, Tennessee.

The sequence was collected from a man aged 18-30 years in good health. Some clones in this sample may be carry-over from other donors' samples. The source material was naive CD8+ T cells from PBMCs. The chain has TRBV29-1 and TRBJ1-2, with D maybe TRBD1 (5 bases). Here the CDR3 DNA reads TGCAGCGTTGAAGAGCTACGGGACGGATTCTATAACTATGGCTACACCTTC. Translating it yields CSVEELRDGFYNYGYTF. The complete variable domain, with remaining parts taken from reference TRBV29-1 and TRBJ1-2, reads SAVISQKPSRDICQRGTSLTIQCQVDSQVTMMFWYRQQPGQSLTLIATANQGSEATYESGFVIDKFPISRPNLTFSTLTVSNMSPEDSSIYLCSVEELRDGFYNYGYTFGSGTRLTVV.